Included here is one T cell receptor (beta chain) sequence, with context. The antigen remains undetermined. These data come from a study of cytomegalovirus exposure and HLA in healthy donors. Study in general: In a later analysis, the roughly 120 validation repertoires were reported to have used the same platform as the roughly 610 first-cohort repertoires.

Study-level results: The authors listed around 150 TCR beta chains as cytomegalovirus-associated. The tendency of first-cohort TCR clusters to co-occur in the roughly 130 validation repertoires was the finding of a later analysis.

Measured with immunoSEQ multiplex PCR; TCRdb has only the in-frame clones, and not every one. The repertoire holds about 71,000 clones, with about 94% as singletons. Germline CDR1 and CDR2: SGHDN and FVKESK. This CDR3 spans 14 amino acids. The V and J ends lost 4 bases and 3 bases, in that order; junction bases with no gene match: 4. Specimen: PBMCs. This sequence joins TRBV14 and TRBJ1-2; 8 bases fit TRBD1. The sequence was obtained from a young woman in good health and CMV-seronegative. The CDR3 region is CASSLIQGDYGYTF. Written as DNA, the CDR3 is TGTGCCAGCAGCCTAATACAGGGGGACTATGGCTACACCTTC.